The TCR beta chain under discussion was sequenced for a study of breast tumors, draining lymph nodes, adjacent tissues. The study's findings and limits: Tumor TCR diversity was below lymph nodes but above nontumor tissue. Data only fit, rather than demonstrated, lymph node origin of most tumor T cells. Most tumor T cells seemingly derive from lymph node, then expand in tumor.

TCRdb fed the multiplex PCR reads into MiXCR, producing one record per CDR3 protein. The repertoire holds about 35,000 distinct CDR3 sequences, with roughly 36% as singletons. CDR3 length: 14 residues. Germline V gives CDR1 MNHEY, CDR2 SVGEGT. V dropped 1 base and J dropped 1 base, with 8 bases sitting between them. This clonotype was picked up a small number of times. The antigen is undetermined. The clonotype was recovered from a female donor with breast cancer. Some clones in this sample may be carry-over from other donors' samples. Sequenced input: breast tumor tissue. The chain joins TRBV6-2 or TRBV6-3 to TRBJ2-7; perhaps TRBD2 as D (6 bases). CDR3 loop: CASSYLEGSYEQYF. The CDR3 DNA reads as TGTGCCAGCAGTTACTTGGAGGGTTCCTACGAGCAGTACTTC.